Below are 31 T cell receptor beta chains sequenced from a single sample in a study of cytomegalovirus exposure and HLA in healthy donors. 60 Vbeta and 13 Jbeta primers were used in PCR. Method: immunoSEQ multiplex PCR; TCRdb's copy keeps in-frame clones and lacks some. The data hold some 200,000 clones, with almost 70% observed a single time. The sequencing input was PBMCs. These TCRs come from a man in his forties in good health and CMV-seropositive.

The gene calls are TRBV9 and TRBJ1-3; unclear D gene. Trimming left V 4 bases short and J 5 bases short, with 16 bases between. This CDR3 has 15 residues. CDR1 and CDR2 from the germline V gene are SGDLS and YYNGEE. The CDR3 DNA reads TGTGCCAGCAGCCCCAGTGGAGGTTTTAGAAACACCATATATTTT. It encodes CASSPSGGFRNTIYF.

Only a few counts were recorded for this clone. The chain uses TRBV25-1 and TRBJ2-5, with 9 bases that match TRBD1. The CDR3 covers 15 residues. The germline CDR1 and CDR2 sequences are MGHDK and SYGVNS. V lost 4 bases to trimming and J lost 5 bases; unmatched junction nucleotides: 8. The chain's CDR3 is CASSAHRGRAETQYF. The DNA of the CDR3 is TGTGCCAGCAGTGCACACAGGGGGCGGGCGGAGACCCAGTACTTC.

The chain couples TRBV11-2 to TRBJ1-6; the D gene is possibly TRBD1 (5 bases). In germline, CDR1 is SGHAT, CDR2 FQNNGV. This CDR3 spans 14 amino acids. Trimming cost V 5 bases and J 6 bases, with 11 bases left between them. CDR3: CASSTGLPNSPLHF. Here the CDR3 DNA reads TGTGCCAGCAGCACGGGACTCCCTAATTCACCCCTCCACTTT.

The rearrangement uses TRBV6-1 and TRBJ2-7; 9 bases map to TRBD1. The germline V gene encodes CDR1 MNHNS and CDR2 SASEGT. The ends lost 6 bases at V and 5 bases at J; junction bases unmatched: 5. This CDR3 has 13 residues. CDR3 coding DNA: TGTGCCAGCAGAGGGGACAGGGATCACGAGCAGTACTTC. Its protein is CASRGDRDHEQYF.

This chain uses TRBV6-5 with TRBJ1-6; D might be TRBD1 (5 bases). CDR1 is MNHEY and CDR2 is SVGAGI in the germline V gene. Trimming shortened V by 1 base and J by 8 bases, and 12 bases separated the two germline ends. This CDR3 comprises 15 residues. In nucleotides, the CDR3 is TGTGCCAGCAGTTACTTCGGGGGGAGGTATTCACCCCTCCACTTT. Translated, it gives CASSYFGGRYSPLHF.

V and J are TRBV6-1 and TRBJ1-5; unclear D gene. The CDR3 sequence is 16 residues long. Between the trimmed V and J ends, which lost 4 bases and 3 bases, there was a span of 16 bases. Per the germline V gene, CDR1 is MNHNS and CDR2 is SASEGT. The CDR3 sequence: CASSGGIGRYNQPQHF. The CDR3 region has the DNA TGTGCCAGCAGTGGAGGGATCGGCAGGTACAATCAGCCCCAGCATTTT.

This CDR3 is CASSQVSQGSYEQYF. The CDR3 DNA reads as TGCGCCAGCAGCCAAGTATCACAGGGCTCCTACGAGCAGTACTTC. The chain uses TRBV4-3 and TRBJ2-7; weak D call: TRBD1 (6 bases). Germline assignment: CDR1 LGHNA and CDR2 YSLEER. The CDR3 runs to 15 residues. V was cut by 1 base and J by 0 bases, with 10 bases left in between.

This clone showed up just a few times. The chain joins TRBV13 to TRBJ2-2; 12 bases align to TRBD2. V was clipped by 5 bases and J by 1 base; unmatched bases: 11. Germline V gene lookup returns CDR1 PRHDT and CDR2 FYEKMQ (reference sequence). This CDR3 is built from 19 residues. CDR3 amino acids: CASSILLETSGGNTGELFF. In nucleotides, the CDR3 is TGTGCCAGCAGCATACTACTCGAGACTAGCGGGGGGAACACCGGGGAGCTGTTTTTT.

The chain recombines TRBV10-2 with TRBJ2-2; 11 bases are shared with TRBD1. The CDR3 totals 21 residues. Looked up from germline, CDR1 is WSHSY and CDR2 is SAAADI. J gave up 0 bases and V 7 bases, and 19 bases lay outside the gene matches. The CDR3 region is CASKLSPGDRGISANTGELFF. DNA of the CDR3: TGCGCCAGCAAGTTATCACCAGGGGACAGGGGGATTTCTGCGAACACCGGGGAGCTGTTTTTT.

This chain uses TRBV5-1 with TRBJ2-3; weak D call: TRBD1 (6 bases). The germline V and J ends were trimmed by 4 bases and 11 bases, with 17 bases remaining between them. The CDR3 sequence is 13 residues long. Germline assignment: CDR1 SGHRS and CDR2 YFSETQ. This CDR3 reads CASSPQYQGQQYF. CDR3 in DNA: TGCGCCAGCAGCCCCCAATACCAGGGACAGCAGTATTTT.

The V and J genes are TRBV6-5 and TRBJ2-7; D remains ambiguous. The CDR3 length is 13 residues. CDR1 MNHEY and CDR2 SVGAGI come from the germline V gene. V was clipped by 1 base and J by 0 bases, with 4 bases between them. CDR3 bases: TGTGCCAGCAGTTACTTAAACTCCTACGAGCAGTACTTC. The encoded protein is CASSYLNSYEQYF.

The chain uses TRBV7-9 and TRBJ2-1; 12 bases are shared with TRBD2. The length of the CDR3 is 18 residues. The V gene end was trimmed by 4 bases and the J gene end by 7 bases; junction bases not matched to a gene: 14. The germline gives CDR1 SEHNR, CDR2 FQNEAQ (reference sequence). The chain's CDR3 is CASSSPRASGGAENEQFF. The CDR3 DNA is TGTGCCAGCAGCTCCCCCAGGGCTAGCGGGGGGGCAGAAAATGAGCAGTTCTTC.

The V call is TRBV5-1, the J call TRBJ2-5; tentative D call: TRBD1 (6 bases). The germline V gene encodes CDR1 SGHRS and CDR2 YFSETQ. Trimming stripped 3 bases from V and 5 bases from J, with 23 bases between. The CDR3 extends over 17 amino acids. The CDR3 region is CASSYGGLLTGGETQYF. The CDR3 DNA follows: TGCGCCAGCAGCTATGGGGGCTTACTAACAGGCGGGGAGACCCAGTACTTC.

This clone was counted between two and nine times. CDR3 protein: CASSPTASPYTQYF. The CDR3 DNA reads TGTGCCAGCAGCCCGACGGCTAGCCCGTATACGCAGTATTTT. The chain employs TRBV13 and TRBJ2-3; possible D gene TRBD2, 5 bases. CDR1 PRHDT and CDR2 FYEKMQ come from the germline V gene (reference sequence). The CDR3 is made up of 14 amino acids. The V end was cut by 5 bases, the J end by 7 bases, with 16 bases between.

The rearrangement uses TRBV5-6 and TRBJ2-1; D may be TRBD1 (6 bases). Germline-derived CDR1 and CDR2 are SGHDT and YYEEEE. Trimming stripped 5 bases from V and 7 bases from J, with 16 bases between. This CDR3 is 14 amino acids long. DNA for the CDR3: TGTGCCAGCAGTAAACAGGGTTTGGGGAATGAGCAGTTCTTC. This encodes CASSKQGLGNEQFF.

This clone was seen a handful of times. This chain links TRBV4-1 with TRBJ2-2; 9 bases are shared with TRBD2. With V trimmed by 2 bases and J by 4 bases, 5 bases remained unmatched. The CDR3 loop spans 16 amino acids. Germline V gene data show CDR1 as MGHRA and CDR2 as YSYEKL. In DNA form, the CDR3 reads TGCGCCAGCAGCCAACTAGCGGGGCGGGGCACCGGGGAGCTGTTTTTT. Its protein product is CASSQLAGRGTGELFF.

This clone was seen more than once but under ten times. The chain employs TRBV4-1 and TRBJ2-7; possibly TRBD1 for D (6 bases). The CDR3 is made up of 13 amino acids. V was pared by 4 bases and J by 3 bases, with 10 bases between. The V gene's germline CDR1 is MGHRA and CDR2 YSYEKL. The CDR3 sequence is CASSRVGGYEQYF. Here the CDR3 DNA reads TGCGCCAGCAGCCGCGTAGGGGGCTACGAGCAGTACTTC.

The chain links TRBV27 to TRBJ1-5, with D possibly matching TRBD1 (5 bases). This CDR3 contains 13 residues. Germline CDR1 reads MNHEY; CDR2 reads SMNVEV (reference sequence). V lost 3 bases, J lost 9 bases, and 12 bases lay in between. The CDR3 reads CASSLGRGRPQHF. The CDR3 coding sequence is TGTGCCAGCAGTTTGGGGAGGGGCCGGCCCCAGCATTTT.

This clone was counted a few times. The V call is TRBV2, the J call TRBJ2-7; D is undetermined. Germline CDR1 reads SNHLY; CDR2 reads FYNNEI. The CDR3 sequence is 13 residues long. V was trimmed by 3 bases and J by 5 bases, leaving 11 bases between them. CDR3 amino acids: CASSDGQIHEQYF. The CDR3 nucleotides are TGTGCCAGCAGTGATGGGCAGATACACGAGCAGTACTTC.

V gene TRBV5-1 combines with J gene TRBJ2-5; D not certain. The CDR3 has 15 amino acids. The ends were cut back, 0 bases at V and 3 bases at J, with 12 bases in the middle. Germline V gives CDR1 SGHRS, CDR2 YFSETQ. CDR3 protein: CASSLGVGGEETQYF. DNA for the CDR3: TGCGCCAGCAGCTTGGGGGTCGGCGGAGAAGAGACCCAGTACTTC.

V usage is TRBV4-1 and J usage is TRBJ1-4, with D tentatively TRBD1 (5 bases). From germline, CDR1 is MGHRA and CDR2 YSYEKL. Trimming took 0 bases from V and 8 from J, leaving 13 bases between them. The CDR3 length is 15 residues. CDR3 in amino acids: CASSQEGGEREKLFF. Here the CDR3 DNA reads TGCGCCAGCAGCCAAGAGGGGGGGGAAAGGGAAAAACTGTTTTTT.

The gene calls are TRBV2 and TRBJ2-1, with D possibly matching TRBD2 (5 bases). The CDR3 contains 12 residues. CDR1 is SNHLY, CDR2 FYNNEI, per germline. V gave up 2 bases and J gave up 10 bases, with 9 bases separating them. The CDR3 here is CASSEMSGEQFF. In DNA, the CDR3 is TGTGCCAGCAGTGAAATGTCGGGAGAGCAGTTCTTC.

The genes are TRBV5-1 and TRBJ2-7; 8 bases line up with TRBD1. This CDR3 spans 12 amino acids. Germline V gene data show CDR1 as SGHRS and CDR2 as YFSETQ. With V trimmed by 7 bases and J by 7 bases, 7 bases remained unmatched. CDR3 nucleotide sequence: TGCGCCAGCTCCGGACAGGGATATGAGCAGTACTTC. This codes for CASSGQGYEQYF.

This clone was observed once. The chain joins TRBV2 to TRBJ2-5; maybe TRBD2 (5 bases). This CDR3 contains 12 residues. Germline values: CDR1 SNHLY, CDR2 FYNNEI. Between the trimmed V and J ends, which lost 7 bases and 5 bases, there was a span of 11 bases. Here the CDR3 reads CASTGEWETQYF. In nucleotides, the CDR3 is TGTGCCAGCACCGGGGAATGGGAGACCCAGTACTTC.

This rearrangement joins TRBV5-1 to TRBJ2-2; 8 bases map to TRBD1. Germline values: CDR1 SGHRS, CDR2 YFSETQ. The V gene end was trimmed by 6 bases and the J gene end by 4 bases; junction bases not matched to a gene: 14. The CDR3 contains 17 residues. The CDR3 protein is CASTPGGGSIITGELFF. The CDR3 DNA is TGCGCCAGCACCCCAGGGGGCGGTTCTATAATCACCGGGGAGCTGTTTTTT.

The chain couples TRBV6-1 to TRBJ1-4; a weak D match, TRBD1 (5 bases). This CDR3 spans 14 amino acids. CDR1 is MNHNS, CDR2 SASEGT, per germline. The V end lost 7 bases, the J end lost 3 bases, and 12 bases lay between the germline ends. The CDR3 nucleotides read TGTGCCAGCACTAAGGGGTGGTCTAATGAAAAACTGTTTTTT. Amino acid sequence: CASTKGWSNEKLFF.

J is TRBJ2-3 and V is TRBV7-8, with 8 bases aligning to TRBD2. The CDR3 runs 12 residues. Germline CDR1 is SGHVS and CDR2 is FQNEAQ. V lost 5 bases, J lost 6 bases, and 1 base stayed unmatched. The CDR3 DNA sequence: TGTGCCAGCAGCCCGGGGGGGGATACGCAGTATTTT. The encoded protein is CASSPGGDTQYF.

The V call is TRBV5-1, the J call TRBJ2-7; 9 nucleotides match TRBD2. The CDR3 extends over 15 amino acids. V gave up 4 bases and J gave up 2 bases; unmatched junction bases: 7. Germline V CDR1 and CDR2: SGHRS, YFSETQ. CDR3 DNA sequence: TGCGCCAGCAGCCCGTTGACTAGCGGTACCTACGAGCAGTACTTC. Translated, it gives CASSPLTSGTYEQYF.

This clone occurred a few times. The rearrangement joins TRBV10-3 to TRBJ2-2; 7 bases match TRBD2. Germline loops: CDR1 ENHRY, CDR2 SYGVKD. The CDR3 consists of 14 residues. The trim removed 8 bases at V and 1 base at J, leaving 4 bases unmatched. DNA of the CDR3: TGTGCCATCGCGGGGGAGATGAACACCGGGGAGCTGTTTTTT. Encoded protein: CAIAGEMNTGELFF.

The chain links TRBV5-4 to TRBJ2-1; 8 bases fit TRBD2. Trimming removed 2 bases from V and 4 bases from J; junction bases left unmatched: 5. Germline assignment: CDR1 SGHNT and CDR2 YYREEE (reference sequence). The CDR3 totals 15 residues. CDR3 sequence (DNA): TGTGCCAGCAGCTTTTCTAGCGGGCAATACAATGAGCAGTTCTTC. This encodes CASSFSSGQYNEQFF.

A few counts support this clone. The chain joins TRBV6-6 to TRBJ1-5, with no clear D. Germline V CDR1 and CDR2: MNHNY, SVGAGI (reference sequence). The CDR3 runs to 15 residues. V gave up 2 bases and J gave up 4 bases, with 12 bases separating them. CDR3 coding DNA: TGTGCCAGCAGTTACCACGGGGATGGAAATCAGCCCCAGCATTTT. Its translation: CASSYHGDGNQPQHF.